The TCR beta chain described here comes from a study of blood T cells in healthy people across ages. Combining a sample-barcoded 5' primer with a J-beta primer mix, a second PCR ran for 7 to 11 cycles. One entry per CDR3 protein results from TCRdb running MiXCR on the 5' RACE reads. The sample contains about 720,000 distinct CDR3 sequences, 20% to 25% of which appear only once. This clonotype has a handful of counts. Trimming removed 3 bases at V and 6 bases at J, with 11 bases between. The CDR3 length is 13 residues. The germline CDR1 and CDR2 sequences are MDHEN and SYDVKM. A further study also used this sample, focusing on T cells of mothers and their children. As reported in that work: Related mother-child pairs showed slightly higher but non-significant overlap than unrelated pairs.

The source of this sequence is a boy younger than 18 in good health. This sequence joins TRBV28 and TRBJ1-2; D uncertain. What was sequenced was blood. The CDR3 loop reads CASSFRRRDGYTF. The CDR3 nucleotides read TGTGCCAGCAGTTTCCGTAGACGGGATGGCTACACCTTC.